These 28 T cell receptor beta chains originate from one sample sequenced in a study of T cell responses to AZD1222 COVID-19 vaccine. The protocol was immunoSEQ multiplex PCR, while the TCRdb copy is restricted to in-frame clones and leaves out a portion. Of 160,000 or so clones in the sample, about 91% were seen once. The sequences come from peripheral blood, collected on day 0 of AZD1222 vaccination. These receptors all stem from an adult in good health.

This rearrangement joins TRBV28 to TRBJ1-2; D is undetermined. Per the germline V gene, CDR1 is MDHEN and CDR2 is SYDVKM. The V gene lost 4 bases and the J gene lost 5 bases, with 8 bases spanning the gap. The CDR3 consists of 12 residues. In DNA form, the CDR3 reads TGTGCCAGCAGTTCGGAACTATATGGCTACACCTTC. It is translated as CASSSELYGYTF.

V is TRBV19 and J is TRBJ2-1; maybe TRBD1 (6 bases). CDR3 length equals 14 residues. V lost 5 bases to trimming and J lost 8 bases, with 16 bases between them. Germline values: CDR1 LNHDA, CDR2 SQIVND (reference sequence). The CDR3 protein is CASSALGQFDEQFF. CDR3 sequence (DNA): TGTGCCAGTAGTGCCCTAGGACAGTTTGATGAGCAGTTCTTC.

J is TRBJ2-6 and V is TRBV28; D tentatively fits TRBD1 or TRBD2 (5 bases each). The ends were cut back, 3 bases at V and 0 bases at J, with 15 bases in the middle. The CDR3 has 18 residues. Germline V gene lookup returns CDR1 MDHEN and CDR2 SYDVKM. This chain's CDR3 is CASSLMGVGVSGANVLTF. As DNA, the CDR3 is TGTGCCAGCAGTTTGATGGGCGTGGGGGTCTCTGGGGCCAACGTCCTGACTTTC. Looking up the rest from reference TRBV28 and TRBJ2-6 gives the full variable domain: DVKVTQSSRYLVKRTGEKVFLECVQDMDHENMFWYRQDPGLGLRLIYFSYDVKMKEKGDIPEGYSVSREKKERFSLILESASTNQTSMYLCASSLMGVGVSGANVLTFGAGSRLTVL.

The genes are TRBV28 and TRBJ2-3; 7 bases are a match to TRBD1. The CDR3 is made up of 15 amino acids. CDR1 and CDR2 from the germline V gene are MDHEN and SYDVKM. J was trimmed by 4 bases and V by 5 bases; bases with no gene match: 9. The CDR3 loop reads CASSRGGAGADTQYF. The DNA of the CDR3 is TGTGCCAGCAGTAGAGGGGGCGCAGGTGCAGATACGCAGTATTTT.

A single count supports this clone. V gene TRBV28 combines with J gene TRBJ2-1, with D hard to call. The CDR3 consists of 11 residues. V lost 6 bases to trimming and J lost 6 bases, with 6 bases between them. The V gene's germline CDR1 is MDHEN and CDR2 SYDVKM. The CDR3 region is CASRASNEQFF. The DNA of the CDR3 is TGTGCCAGCAGGGCCTCCAATGAGCAGTTCTTC.

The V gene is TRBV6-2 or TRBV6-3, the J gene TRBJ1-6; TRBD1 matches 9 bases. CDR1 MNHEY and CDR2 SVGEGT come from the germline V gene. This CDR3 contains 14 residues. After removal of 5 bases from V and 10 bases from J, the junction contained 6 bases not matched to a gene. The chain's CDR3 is CASSRQGVNSPLHF. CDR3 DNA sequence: TGTGCCAGCAGTCGACAGGGGGTTAACTCACCCCTCCACTTT.

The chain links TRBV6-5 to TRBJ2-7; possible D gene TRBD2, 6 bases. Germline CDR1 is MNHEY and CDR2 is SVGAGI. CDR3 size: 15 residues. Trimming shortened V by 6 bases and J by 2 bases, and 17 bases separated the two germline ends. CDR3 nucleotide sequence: TGTGCCAGCAGCCTTAGACGGGAGTCTACCTACGAGCAGTACTTC. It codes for CASSLRRESTYEQYF.

CDR3 residues: CASSPRSFGAYEQYF. The DNA for the CDR3 is TGTGCCAGCAGTCCAAGGAGCTTCGGGGCCTACGAGCAGTACTTC. This sequence joins TRBV11-2 and TRBJ2-7; a possible D gene is TRBD2 (5 bases). Per the germline V gene, CDR1 is SGHAT and CDR2 is FQNNGV. Trimming cost V 6 bases and J 2 bases, with 17 bases left between them. The CDR3 runs 15 residues.

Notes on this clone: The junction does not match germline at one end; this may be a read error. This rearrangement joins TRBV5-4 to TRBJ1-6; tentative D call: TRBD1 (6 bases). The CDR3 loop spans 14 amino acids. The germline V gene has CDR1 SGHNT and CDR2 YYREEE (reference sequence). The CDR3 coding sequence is TGTGCCAGCAGCCCCCAGAGGGGGAATTCACCCCCCGACTTT. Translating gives CASSPQRGNSPPDF.

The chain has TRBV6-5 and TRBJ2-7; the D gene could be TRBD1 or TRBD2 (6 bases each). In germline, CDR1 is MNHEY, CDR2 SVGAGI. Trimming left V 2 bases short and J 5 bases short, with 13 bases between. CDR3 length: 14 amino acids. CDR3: CASSYGGGRNEQYF. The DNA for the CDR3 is TGTGCCAGCAGTTACGGAGGGGGTCGCAACGAGCAGTACTTC.

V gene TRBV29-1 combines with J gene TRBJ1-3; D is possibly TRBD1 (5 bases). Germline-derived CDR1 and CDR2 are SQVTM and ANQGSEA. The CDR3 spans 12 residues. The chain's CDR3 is CGGGASGNTIYF. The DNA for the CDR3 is TGCGGGGGTGGGGCTTCTGGAAACACCATATATTTT.

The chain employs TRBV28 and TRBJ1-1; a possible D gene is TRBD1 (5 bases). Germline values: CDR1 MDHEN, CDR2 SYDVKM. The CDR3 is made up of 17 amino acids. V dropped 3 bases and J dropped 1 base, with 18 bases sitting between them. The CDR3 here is CASSFVRDGKSNTEAFF. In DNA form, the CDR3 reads TGTGCCAGCAGTTTCGTTCGGGACGGAAAATCGAACACTGAAGCTTTCTTT.

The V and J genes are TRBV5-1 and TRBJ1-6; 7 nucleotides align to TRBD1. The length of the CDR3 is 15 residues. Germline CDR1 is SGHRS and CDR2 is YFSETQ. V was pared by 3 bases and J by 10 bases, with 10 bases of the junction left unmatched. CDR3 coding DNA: TGCGCCAGCAGCTCTTCTTTAACAGGGGAATCACCCCTCCACTTT. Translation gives CASSSSLTGESPLHF.

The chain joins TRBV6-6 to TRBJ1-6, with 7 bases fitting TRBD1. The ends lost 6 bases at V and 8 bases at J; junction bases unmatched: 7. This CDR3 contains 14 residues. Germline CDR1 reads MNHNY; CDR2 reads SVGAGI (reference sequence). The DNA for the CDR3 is TGTGCCAGCAGGGGACAGTTTAATGATTCACCCCTCCACTTT. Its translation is CASRGQFNDSPLHF.

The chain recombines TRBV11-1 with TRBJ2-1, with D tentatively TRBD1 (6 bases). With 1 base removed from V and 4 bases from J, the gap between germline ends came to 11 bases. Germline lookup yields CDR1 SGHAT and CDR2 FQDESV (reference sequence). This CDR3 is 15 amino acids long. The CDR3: CASSLEQGAYNEQFF. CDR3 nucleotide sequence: TGTGCCAGCAGCTTAGAACAGGGAGCTTACAATGAGCAGTTCTTC.

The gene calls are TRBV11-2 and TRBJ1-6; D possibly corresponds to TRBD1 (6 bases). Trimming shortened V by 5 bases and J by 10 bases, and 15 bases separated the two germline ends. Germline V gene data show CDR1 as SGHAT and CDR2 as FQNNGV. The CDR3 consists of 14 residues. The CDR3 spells CASSVTGSQSPLHF. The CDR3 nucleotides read TGTGCCAGCAGCGTTACAGGGTCCCAATCACCCCTCCACTTT.

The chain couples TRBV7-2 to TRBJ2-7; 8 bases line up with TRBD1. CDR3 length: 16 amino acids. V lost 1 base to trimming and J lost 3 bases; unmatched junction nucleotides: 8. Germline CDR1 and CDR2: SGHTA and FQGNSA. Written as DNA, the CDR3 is TGTGCCAGCAGCTTAGGAGGGGGAACAGGGGGCTACGAGCAGTACTTC. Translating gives CASSLGGGTGGYEQYF.

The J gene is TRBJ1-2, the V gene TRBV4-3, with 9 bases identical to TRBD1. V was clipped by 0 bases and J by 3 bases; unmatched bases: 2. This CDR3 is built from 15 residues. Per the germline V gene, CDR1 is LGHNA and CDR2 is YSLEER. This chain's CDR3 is CASSQDGTGHYGYTF. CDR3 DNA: TGCGCCAGCAGCCAAGACGGGACAGGGCACTATGGCTACACCTTC.

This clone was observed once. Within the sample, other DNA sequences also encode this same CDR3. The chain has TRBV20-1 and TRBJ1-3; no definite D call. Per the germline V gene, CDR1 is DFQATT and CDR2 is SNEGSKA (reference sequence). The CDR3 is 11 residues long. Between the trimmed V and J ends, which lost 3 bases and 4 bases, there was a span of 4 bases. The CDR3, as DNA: TGCAGTGCTAGGTTAGGAAACACCATATATTTT. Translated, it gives CSARLGNTIYF.

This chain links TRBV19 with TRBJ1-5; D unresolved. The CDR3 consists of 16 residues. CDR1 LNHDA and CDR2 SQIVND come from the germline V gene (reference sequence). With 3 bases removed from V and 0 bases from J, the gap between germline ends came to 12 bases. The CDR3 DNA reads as TGTGCCAGTAGTATTGGCGTTGGTGCTAGCAATCAGCCCCAGCATTTT. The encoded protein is CASSIGVGASNQPQHF.

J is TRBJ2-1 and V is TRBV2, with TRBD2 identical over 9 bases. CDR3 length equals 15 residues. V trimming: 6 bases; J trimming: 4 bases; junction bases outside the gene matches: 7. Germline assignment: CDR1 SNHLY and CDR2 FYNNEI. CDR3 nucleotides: TGTGCCAGCAGGGATCTAGCGGGATCATACAATGAGCAGTTCTTC. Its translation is CASRDLAGSYNEQFF.

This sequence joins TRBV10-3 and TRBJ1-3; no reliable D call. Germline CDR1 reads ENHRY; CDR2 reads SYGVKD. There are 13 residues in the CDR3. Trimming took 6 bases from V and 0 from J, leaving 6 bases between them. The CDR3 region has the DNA TGTGCCATCAGGGAGACCTCTGGAAACACCATATATTTT. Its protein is CAIRETSGNTIYF.

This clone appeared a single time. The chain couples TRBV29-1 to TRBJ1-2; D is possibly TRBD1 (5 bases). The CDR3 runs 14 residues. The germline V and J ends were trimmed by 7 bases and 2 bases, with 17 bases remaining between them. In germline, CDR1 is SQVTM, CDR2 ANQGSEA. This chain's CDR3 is CSAHEGLTNYGYTF. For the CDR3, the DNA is TGCAGCGCACACGAGGGACTGACGAACTATGGCTACACCTTC. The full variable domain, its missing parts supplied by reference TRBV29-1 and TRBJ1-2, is SAVISQKPSRDICQRGTSLTIQCQVDSQVTMMFWYRQQPGQSLTLIATANQGSEATYESGFVIDKFPISRPNLTFSTLTVSNMSPEDSSIYLCSAHEGLTNYGYTFGSGTRLTVV.

The CDR3 region is CASSQVSNTEAFF. The CDR3 region has the DNA TGTGCCAGCAGCCAAGTTAGCAACACTGAAGCTTTCTTT. The chain uses TRBV4-2 and TRBJ1-1; the D is unclear. CDR3 length: 13 residues. The V end was cut by 1 base, the J end by 2 bases, with 5 bases between. Germline V gives CDR1 LGHNA, CDR2 YNFKEQ.

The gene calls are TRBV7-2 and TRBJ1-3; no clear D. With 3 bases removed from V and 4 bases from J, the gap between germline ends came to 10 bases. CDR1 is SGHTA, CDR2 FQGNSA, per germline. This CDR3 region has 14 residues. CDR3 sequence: CASSFGVKGNTIYF. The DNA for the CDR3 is TGTGCCAGCAGCTTCGGGGTGAAAGGAAACACCATATATTTT.

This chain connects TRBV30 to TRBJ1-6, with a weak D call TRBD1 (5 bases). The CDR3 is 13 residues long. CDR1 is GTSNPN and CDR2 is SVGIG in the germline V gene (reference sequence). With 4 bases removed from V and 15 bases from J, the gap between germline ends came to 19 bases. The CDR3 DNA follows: TGTGCCTGGAACCAGGGCCTCAGCTTCGTCCTCCACTTT. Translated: CAWNQGLSFVLHF. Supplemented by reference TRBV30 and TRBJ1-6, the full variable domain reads SQTIHQWPATLVQPVGSPLSLECTVEGTSNPNLYWYRQAAGRGLQLLFYSVGIGQISSEVPQNLSASRPQDRQFILSSKKLLLSDSGFYLCAWNQGLSFVLHFGNGTRLTVT.

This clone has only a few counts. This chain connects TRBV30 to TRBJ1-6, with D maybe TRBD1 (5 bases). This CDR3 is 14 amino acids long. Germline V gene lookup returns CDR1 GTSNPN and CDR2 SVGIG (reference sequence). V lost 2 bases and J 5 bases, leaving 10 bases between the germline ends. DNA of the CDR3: TGTGCCTGGAGTTCAGGGCAGGATAATTCACCCCTCCACTTT. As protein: CAWSSGQDNSPLHF.

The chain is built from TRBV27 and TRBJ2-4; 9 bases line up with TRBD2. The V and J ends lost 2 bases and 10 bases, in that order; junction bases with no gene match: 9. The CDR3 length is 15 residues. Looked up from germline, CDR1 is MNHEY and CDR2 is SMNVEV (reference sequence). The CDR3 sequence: CASSLKFSGGFIQYF. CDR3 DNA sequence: TGTGCCAGCAGTTTAAAATTTAGCGGGGGTTTTATTCAGTACTTC.